The clone carrying this TCR beta chain has more than one count but fewer than ten. Its antigen is still unknown. This sample was included in a study of blood T cells in healthy people across ages. General observations from the study: PBMCs left unsorted prevented a conclusive naive versus antigen-experienced comparison. Researchers report that TCR beta diversity correlated strongly with naive T cell percentage. Compared with aged donors, long-lived donors showed fewer expanded clones, suggesting selection.

This CDR3 is 10 amino acids long. The V end lost 8 bases, the J end lost 6 bases, and 8 bases lay between the germline ends. CDR1 is MNHEY, CDR2 SMNVEV, per germline (reference sequence). A second PCR, run for about 7 to 11 cycles, used a sample-barcoded 5' primer plus a J-beta primer mix. Unique molecular identifiers of 12 random nucleotides labeled each cDNA. TCRdb used MiXCR to reprocess the 5' RACE reads, holding one entry per CDR3 protein. The sample has some 1.5 million distinct CDR3 sequences, under 55% seen once; the top ten hold roughly 3.7%. The sample comprised blood. This receptor was identified in a woman under 30 in good health. This chain connects TRBV27 to TRBJ2-7, with unresolved D. The CDR3 loop is CASGIREQYF. In DNA form, the CDR3 reads TGTGCCAGCGGAATTCGCGAGCAGTACTTC.